This T cell receptor (beta chain) comes out of a study of neurological immune-mediated disorders. There are many counts of this clonotype. Its specificity is not known. The cDNA was generated through 5'RACE incorporating 10-nucleotide random UMIs. TCRdb re-derived calls from the 5' RACE reads in MiXCR, one entry per CDR3 protein. The repertoire holds fewer than 85,000 distinct CDR3 sequences, with under 20% as singletons. Findings and limits, study-wide: Patients with HTLV-1-associated myelopathy showed the most TCR clonal expansion. Those with multiple sclerosis showed the least, falling below healthy controls.

This CDR3 has 13 amino acids. Germline-derived CDR1 and CDR2 are SNHLY and FYNNEI. V gave up 7 bases and J gave up 2 bases, with 12 bases separating them. Unsorted libraries came from 2 million PBMCs stored at -80 °C. This chain links TRBV2 with TRBJ2-7; D call uncertain. Sequences were obtained from PBMCs. This TCR derives from a woman aged 35 to 49 in good health. The CDR3 sequence: CASTPTATYEQYF. Here the CDR3 DNA reads TGTGCCAGCACACCCACCGCGACCTACGAGCAGTACTTC.